The sequence of this TCR beta chain was determined in a study of shared clonotypes between healthy human individuals. Overall study context: CD8 memory received one plate per donor, CD8 naive two, CD4 memory three and CD4 naive three.

All participating donors were Caucasian adults from Nashville, Tennessee. This CDR3 is built from 19 residues. The V segment lost 5 bases and the J segment 3 bases; nucleotides outside the gene matches: 15. Germline lookup yields CDR1 LNHDA and CDR2 SQIVND (reference sequence). Per the study methods: As immunoSEQ supplied junction-only sequences (without quality scores), filtering differed. Repertoires were generated with immunoSEQ multiplex PCR, while TCRdb's copy carries only in-frame clones and drops some. That table supplies the V and J calls and clone size; D and trimming were determined from the DNA. The repertoire has a few million clones, 80% to 95% of them found once; the top ten carry about 0.41%.

The J gene is TRBJ2-7, the V gene TRBV19; 14 nucleotides line up with TRBD2. The material sequenced was naive CD4+ T cells from PBMCs. Stated subset: CD45RA+ positively selected. The origin of this receptor is a young man in good health. Some clones in this sample may be carry-over from other donors' samples. CDR3: CASSPGTSGSRPRNYEQYF. The CDR3 DNA follows: TGTGCCAGTAGTCCCGGGACTAGCGGGAGTCGCCCCCGGAACTACGAGCAGTACTTC.